The T cell receptor (beta chain) under discussion was sequenced for a study of cytomegalovirus exposure and HLA in healthy donors. Donors showed nominal health when sampled, although they likely had unrecorded immune exposures. Regarding the study as a whole: Per a prior analysis, the majority of TCR beta V segments were productive roughly 87% or roughly 30% of the time. With later analysis, a missense DCLRE1C variant became linked to TCR beta V- and J-gene trimming.

Germline trimming cut 0 bases from V and 4 bases from J; bases unmatched to any gene: 10. The CDR3 extends over 18 amino acids. The germline CDR1 and CDR2 sequences are GTSNPN and SVGIG (reference sequence). This clone showed up just once. Its antigen is currently unknown. Researchers ran the PCR with 60 Vbeta and 13 Jbeta primers. Clones were sequenced by immunoSEQ multiplex PCR, and TCRdb holds only the in-frame ones, with some missing. The sample holds some 200,000 clones; 75% to 80% are singletons and the top ten take 1.5% to 2%. The chain links TRBV30 to TRBJ2-1, with 12 bases that match TRBD2. Sample: PBMCs. The clonotype comes from a man aged 18 to 30 in good health and CMV-seronegative. Here the CDR3 DNA reads TGTGCCTGGAGTGTATTGGTGCAGGGACTAGCGGGTTACAATGAGCAGTTCTTC. Protein: CAWSVLVQGLAGYNEQFF.